This T cell receptor (beta chain) was retrieved from a study of T cells expressing NK-cell markers. Whole-study results and caveats: These clonotypes additionally ranked first within the CD3+CD56-NKG2C+ fraction of a few donors.

TCRdb re-analyzed the 5' RACE reads; it lists each CDR3 protein once, without DNA. The table lists 550,000 to 600,000 distinct CDR3 sequences. For this clonotype: Its antigen is undetermined.

Germline CDR1 and CDR2: DFQATT and SNEGSKA (reference sequence). CDR3 size: 17 residues. The receptor comes from a man between 18 and 35 years old in good health. V is TRBV20-1 and J is TRBJ2-7; there is no DNA to check the TCRdb D call of TRBD1. Source material: blood T cells: a sorted CD56 or NKG2C T cell subset, CD4+ or CD8+ T cells, or bulk PBMC T cells (not recorded which). The CDR3 sequence is CSASIQSQGILPYEQYF.